This is a list of T cell receptor beta chains from one sample in a study of tumor-infiltrating lymphocytes in glioblastoma multiforme. MiXCR was run by TCRdb on the multiplex PCR reads, yielding one entry per CDR3 protein. The sample consists of over 10,000 distinct CDR3 sequences, 60% to 65% of them appearing once. Sequencing was performed on brain tumor tissue. The receptor set was obtained from a male donor with glioblastoma. CDR3s include the opening cysteine and the closing phenylalanine or tryptophan. The order of the fields is clone size, CDR3 length, J gene, D gene, V gene, CDR3 DNA, CDR3 protein. D genes are given only for firm matches. The listing skips clone size in some rows; elsewhere it reads once, few, many or a size class.

abundance: few
len: 15
j_gene: TRBJ2-7
d_gene: TRBD2
v_gene: TRBV20-1
CDR3nt: TGCAGTGCCAGCCTTCGGACTAGTGGGCTCCCGGGGCAGTACTTC
CDR3aa: CSASLRTSGLPGQYF

abundance: .
len: 14
j_gene: TRBJ2-3
d_gene: TRBD1
v_gene: TRBV20-1
CDR3nt: TGCAGTGCTAGAAAGACAGGGGGGTTGTATACGCAGTATTTT
CDR3aa: CSARKTGGLYTQYF

abundance: .
len: 15
j_gene: TRBJ1-5
d_gene: .
v_gene: TRBV6-5
CDR3nt: TGTGCCAACAGTCGTCAGAGAAGTGGCAATCGGCCCCAGCATTTT
CDR3aa: CANSRQRSGNRPQHF

abundance: many
len: 15
j_gene: TRBJ2-7
d_gene: TRBD2
v_gene: TRBV2
CDR3nt: TGTGCCAGCAAGCTACAACTAGCGGAAATCTACGAGCAGTACTTC
CDR3aa: CASKLQLAEIYEQYF

abundance: .
len: 12
j_gene: TRBJ1-2
d_gene: .
v_gene: TRBV4-1
CDR3nt: TGCGCCAGCTGCCAAGCTGGGTATGGCTATACCTTC
CDR3aa: CASCQAGYGYTF

abundance: many
len: 15
j_gene: TRBJ1-1
d_gene: TRBD1
v_gene: TRBV11-1
CDR3nt: TGTGCCAGCAGCCTAAGACAGGGGGCGGACACTGAAGCTTTCTTT
CDR3aa: CASSLRQGADTEAFF

abundance: once
len: 14
j_gene: TRBJ2-1
d_gene: TRBD2
v_gene: TRBV6-2/TRBV6-3
CDR3nt: TGTGCCAGTTCGGGGGGAGGTTCCTACAATGAGCAGTTCTTC
CDR3aa: CASSGGGSYNEQFF

abundance: .
len: 12
j_gene: TRBJ1-2
d_gene: .
v_gene: TRBV29-1
CDR3nt: TGTAGCGCTGAGGCGGGGCACTATGGCTACACCTTC
CDR3aa: CSAEAGHYGYTF

abundance: medium-sized
len: 15
j_gene: TRBJ2-1
d_gene: .
v_gene: TRBV20-1
CDR3nt: TGCAGTGCTAGAGAGGGAGCGGGCCTTGGGAGTGAGCAGTTCTTC
CDR3aa: CSAREGAGLGSEQFF

abundance: .
len: 13
j_gene: TRBJ2-3
d_gene: .
v_gene: TRBV28
CDR3nt: TGTGCCAGCATGAAGGACTTCACAGTTACGCAGTATTTT
CDR3aa: CASMKDFTVTQYF

abundance: .
len: 13
j_gene: TRBJ2-3
d_gene: .
v_gene: TRBV24-1
CDR3nt: TGTGCCACCGGTGAATGGAAGATCGATACGCAGTATTTT
CDR3aa: CATGEWKIDTQYF

abundance: .
len: 14
j_gene: TRBJ2-7
d_gene: TRBD2
v_gene: TRBV20-1
CDR3nt: TGCAGCGCTACCGGTAGCGGGAGGGTTTACGAGCAGTACTTC
CDR3aa: CSATGSGRVYEQYF

abundance: medium-sized
len: 13
j_gene: TRBJ2-5
d_gene: .
v_gene: TRBV10-1
CDR3nt: TGCGCCCCTGAGAGGTCCCTTGGGGAGACCCAGTACTTC
CDR3aa: CAPERSLGETQYF

abundance: medium-sized
len: 14
j_gene: TRBJ2-3
d_gene: TRBD1
v_gene: TRBV29-1
CDR3nt: TGCAGCGTCCTCCGGGACAGGGGGTCAGATACGCAGTATTTT
CDR3aa: CSVLRDRGSDTQYF

abundance: many
len: 14
j_gene: TRBJ2-3
d_gene: TRBD1
v_gene: TRBV5-1
CDR3nt: TGCGCCAGCAGCCTTGGACAGGGAGCAGATACGCAGTATTTT
CDR3aa: CASSLGQGADTQYF

abundance: many
len: 13
j_gene: TRBJ2-7
d_gene: TRBD1
v_gene: TRBV10-2
CDR3nt: TGCGCCAGCAATGCAGGGGGATCCTACGAGCAGTACTTC
CDR3aa: CASNAGGSYEQYF

abundance: .
len: 13
j_gene: TRBJ1-1
d_gene: .
v_gene: TRBV5-1
CDR3nt: TGCGCCAGCAGCTTCCAGACGAACACTGAAGCTTTCTTT
CDR3aa: CASSFQTNTEAFF

abundance: .
len: 14
j_gene: TRBJ2-1
d_gene: .
v_gene: TRBV14
CDR3nt: TGTACCAGCAGCCAAGATGCGCGTTACAATGAGCAGTTCTTC
CDR3aa: CTSSQDARYNEQFF

abundance: medium-sized
len: 11
j_gene: TRBJ2-1
d_gene: .
v_gene: TRBV29-1
CDR3nt: TGCAGCGTTTTGGAAGGTAGGGGGCAGTTCTTC
CDR3aa: CSVLEGRGQFF

abundance: .
len: 19
j_gene: TRBJ2-3
d_gene: .
v_gene: TRBV7-9
CDR3nt: TGTGCCAGCAGCATCTACGACGCGGCAGACTACACCCGCACAGATACGCAGTATTTT
CDR3aa: CASSIYDAADYTRTDTQYF

abundance: .
len: 14
j_gene: TRBJ2-1
d_gene: .
v_gene: TRBV6-6
CDR3nt: TGTGCCAGCATTTCTCATATGCGGGACAACGAGCAGTTATTC
CDR3aa: CASISHMRDNEQLF

abundance: .
len: 15
j_gene: TRBJ2-6
d_gene: .
v_gene: TRBV6-6
CDR3nt: TGTGCCAGCAGACGAACGGTAACTGGGGCCAACGTCCTGACTTTC
CDR3aa: CASRRTVTGANVLTF

abundance: .
len: 16
j_gene: TRBJ2-5
d_gene: .
v_gene: TRBV14
CDR3nt: TGTGCCAGCAGCCAAGATACTAGCTTGTACCAAGAGACCCAGTACTTC
CDR3aa: CASSQDTSLYQETQYF

abundance: .
len: 15
j_gene: TRBJ1-2
d_gene: .
v_gene: TRBV20-1
CDR3nt: TGCAGTGCTAGATTGACAGAGGTGGGCTCTTACGGCTACACCTTC
CDR3aa: CSARLTEVGSYGYTF

abundance: .
len: 16
j_gene: TRBJ2-1
d_gene: TRBD2
v_gene: TRBV4-1
CDR3nt: TGCGCCAGCGGCCACCCCTCGGCGGGAGCCCCCAATGTGCAGTTCTTC
CDR3aa: CASGHPSAGAPNVQFF

abundance: .
len: 19
j_gene: TRBJ2-3
d_gene: .
v_gene: TRBV11-3
CDR3nt: .
CDR3aa: CAISLSSGRVAWGTDTQYF

abundance: .
len: 14
j_gene: TRBJ1-6
d_gene: .
v_gene: TRBV7-8
CDR3nt: TGTGCCAGCAGCATAGTCAGCTCCAATTTACCCCTCCACTTT
CDR3aa: CASSIVSSNLPLHF

abundance: once
len: 16
j_gene: TRBJ1-1
d_gene: TRBD1
v_gene: TRBV11-2
CDR3nt: TGTGCCAGCAGCTCCTCTTTACAGGGGGGAAGCACTGAAGCTTTCTTT
CDR3aa: CASSSSLQGGSTEAFF

abundance: medium-sized
len: 16
j_gene: TRBJ2-2
d_gene: .
v_gene: TRBV6-1
CDR3nt: TGTGCCAGCAGTGAAGGGAGTAGCAGAAACACCGGGGAGCTGTTTTTT
CDR3aa: CASSEGSSRNTGELFF

abundance: .
len: 15
j_gene: TRBJ2-4
d_gene: .
v_gene: TRBV6-5
CDR3nt: TGTGCCAGCAGTTACTCTGGGGGGCGATGGGACATTCAGTACTTC
CDR3aa: CASSYSGGRWDIQYF

abundance: .
len: 14
j_gene: TRBJ2-3
d_gene: .
v_gene: TRBV29-1
CDR3nt: TGCAGCGGACTCGCAGGTTTAAGCACAGATACGCAGTATTTT
CDR3aa: CSGLAGLSTDTQYF

abundance: many
len: 14
j_gene: TRBJ1-6
d_gene: .
v_gene: TRBV2
CDR3nt: TGTGCCAGCCGCAATCAGGGGCTAAATTCACCCCTCCACTTT
CDR3aa: CASRNQGLNSPLHF

abundance: .
len: 17
j_gene: TRBJ2-7
d_gene: TRBD1
v_gene: TRBV4-1
CDR3nt: TGCGTCAGCAGCCAAGATCTAACAGGGGTAGGAAACTACAAGCAGTACTTC
CDR3aa: CVSSQDLTGVGNYKQYF

abundance: once
len: 13
j_gene: TRBJ1-6
d_gene: .
v_gene: TRBV29-1
CDR3nt: TGCAGTGTTGCCAGGGAGGGAGAATCACCCCTCCACTTT
CDR3aa: CSVAREGESPLHF

abundance: .
len: 13
j_gene: TRBJ2-1
d_gene: .
v_gene: TRBV12-5
CDR3nt: TGTGCTATTGGTTTGTACCTGAACAATGAGCAGTTCTTC
CDR3aa: CAIGLYLNNEQFF

abundance: .
len: 15
j_gene: TRBJ2-1
d_gene: .
v_gene: TRBV5-8
CDR3nt: TGTGCCAGCAACTTCAGGGTATCGGGAGCTGATGAGCAGTTCTTC
CDR3aa: CASNFRVSGADEQFF

abundance: .
len: 17
j_gene: TRBJ2-2
d_gene: .
v_gene: TRBV6-5
CDR3nt: TGTGCCTGCGCTCTCTACTTAGCCCGAGATAACACCGGGGAGCTGCTTTTT
CDR3aa: CACALYLARDNTGELLF

abundance: many
len: 15
j_gene: TRBJ2-7
d_gene: TRBD2
v_gene: TRBV11-1
CDR3nt: TGTGCCAGCAGCAGGGCTAGCGGGAGTGTCAACGAACAGTACTTC
CDR3aa: CASSRASGSVNEQYF

abundance: .
len: 13
j_gene: TRBJ2-3
d_gene: .
v_gene: TRBV20-1
CDR3nt: TGCAGTGCGAGGGACAATTTTGGGGATACGCAGTATTTT
CDR3aa: CSARDNFGDTQYF

abundance: .
len: 15
j_gene: TRBJ1-1
d_gene: TRBD1
v_gene: TRBV28
CDR3nt: TGTTCCAGCAGTTCCCCGGGACAGAGAAACACTGAAGCTCTCTTT
CDR3aa: CSSSSPGQRNTEALF

abundance: .
len: 15
j_gene: TRBJ1-5
d_gene: TRBD1
v_gene: TRBV12-3/TRBV12-4
CDR3nt: TGTGCCAGCAGTGACGACAGGGTTAGCAATCAGCCCCAGCATTTT
CDR3aa: CASSDDRVSNQPQHF

abundance: .
len: 16
j_gene: TRBJ2-7
d_gene: TRBD1
v_gene: TRBV5-1
CDR3nt: TGCACCAGCAGCTTGGAGGGACAGGCTTCTCCCTACGAGCAGTACTTC
CDR3aa: CTSSLEGQASPYEQYF

abundance: .
len: 14
j_gene: TRBJ2-5
d_gene: .
v_gene: TRBV20-1
CDR3nt: TGCAGTGCTAGAAGTCTTAGGGGTCAAGAGACCCAGTACTTC
CDR3aa: CSARSLRGQETQYF

abundance: .
len: 14
j_gene: TRBJ1-2
d_gene: .
v_gene: TRBV7-8
CDR3nt: TGTGCCACCACCCCGACAGGTTTTAACTATGGCTACACCTTC
CDR3aa: CATTPTGFNYGYTF

abundance: once
len: 14
j_gene: TRBJ2-7
d_gene: .
v_gene: TRBV6-2/TRBV6-3
CDR3nt: TGTGCCAGCAGCCGCGGCGGAAGCTCCTACGAGCAGTACTTC
CDR3aa: CASSRGGSSYEQYF

abundance: once
len: 15
j_gene: TRBJ1-3
d_gene: .
v_gene: TRBV6-9
CDR3nt: TGTGCCAGGGGGCCAGCGGTACAACCTGGAAACACCATATATTTT
CDR3aa: CARGPAVQPGNTIYF